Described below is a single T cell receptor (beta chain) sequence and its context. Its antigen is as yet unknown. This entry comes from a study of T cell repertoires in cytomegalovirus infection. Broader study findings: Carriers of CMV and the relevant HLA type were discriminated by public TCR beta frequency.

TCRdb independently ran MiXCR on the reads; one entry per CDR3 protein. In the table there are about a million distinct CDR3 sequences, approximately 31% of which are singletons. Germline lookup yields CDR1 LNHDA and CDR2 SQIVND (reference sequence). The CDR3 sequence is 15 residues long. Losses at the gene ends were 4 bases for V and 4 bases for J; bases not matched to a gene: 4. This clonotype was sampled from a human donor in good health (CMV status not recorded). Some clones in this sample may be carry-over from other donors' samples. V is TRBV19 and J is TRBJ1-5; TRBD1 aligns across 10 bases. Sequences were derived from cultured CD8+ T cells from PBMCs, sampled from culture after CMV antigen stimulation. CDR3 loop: CASSTWTGGNQPQHF. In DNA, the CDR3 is TGTGCCAGTAGTACCTGGACAGGGGGAAATCAGCCCCAGCATTTT.